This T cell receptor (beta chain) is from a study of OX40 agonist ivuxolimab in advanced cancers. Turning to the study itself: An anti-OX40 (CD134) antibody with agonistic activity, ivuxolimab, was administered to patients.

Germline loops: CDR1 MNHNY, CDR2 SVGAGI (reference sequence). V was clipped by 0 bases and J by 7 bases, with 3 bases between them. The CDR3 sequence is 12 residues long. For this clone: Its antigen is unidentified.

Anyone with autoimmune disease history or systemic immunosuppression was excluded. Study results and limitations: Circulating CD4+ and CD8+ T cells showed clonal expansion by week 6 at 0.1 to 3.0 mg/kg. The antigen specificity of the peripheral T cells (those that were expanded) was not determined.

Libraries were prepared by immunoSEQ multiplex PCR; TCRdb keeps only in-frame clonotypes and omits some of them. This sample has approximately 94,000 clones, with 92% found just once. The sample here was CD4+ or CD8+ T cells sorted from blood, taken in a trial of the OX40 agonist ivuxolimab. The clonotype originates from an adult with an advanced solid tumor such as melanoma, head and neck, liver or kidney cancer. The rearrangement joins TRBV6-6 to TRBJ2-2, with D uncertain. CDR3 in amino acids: CASSYSGGELFF. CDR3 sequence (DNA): TGTGCCAGCAGTTACTCCGGCGGGGAGCTGTTTTTT.